Following are 22 T cell receptor beta chains from one sample sequenced in a study of tumor-infiltrating lymphocytes in primary liver carcinoma (dated by TCRdb to about 2017). Without any cell sorting, total RNA and DNA were extracted together from approximately 20-30 mg of bulk tissue using the AllPrep DNA/RNA mini kit. Data came from an Illumina HiSeq 2500. Using a constant-region primer and ProtoScript II reverse transcriptase, TCRbeta-specific cDNA was reverse-transcribed from 500 ng total RNA. Three nested multiplex PCR rounds, following a slightly modified ARM-PCR procedure, were used to build the TCRbeta libraries. Each of the first two PCR rounds ran for roughly 9 cycles and used multiplex TRBV1-TRBV30 forward primers together with a Cbeta reverse primer. TCRdb itself trimmed the public reads at Q25 with fastp, ran MiXCR and retained productive beta chains. All rows with the same CDR3 protein become a single entry with the most common DNA and genes. The sample table lists more than 30,000 distinct CDR3 sequences, roughly 75% of them with a count of one. 35% to 45% of the sample belongs to the ten largest clones.

The sequenced sample consisted of tumor-adjacent normal liver tissue. The receptors were gathered from a man aged 35-49 years with primary liver carcinoma and hepatitis B virus infection.

This clonotype was found once. The germline gene is not matched at one end of the junction; a read error may be the cause. V gene TRBV6-2 or TRBV6-3 combines with J gene TRBJ2-1; D uncertain. The CDR3 sequence is 14 residues long. Germline CDR1 is MNHEY and CDR2 is SVGEGT. CDR3 protein: CANSYSSSYDEQFF. The CDR3 DNA sequence: TGTGCCAACAGTTACAGCAGCTCCTACGATGAGCAGTTCTTC.

Comments on this clonotype: A read error is likely, as this CDR3 ends without the conserved phenylalanine or tryptophan. The J gene is TRBJ2-1, the V gene TRBV12-3 or TRBV12-4; 10 positions match TRBD2. The CDR3 is 16 amino acids. CDR3 sequence: CASSLASGRIYNEQFI. For the CDR3, the DNA is TGTGCCAGTAGTTTAGCTAGCGGGAGAATTTACAATGAGCAGTTCATC.

Regarding this clonotype: Mismatch with germline at one junction end may stem from a read error. The rearrangement uses TRBV7-8 and TRBJ2-3, with D possibly matching TRBD1 (8 bases). This CDR3 contains 16 residues. Germline CDR1 is SGHVS and CDR2 is FQNEAQ. CDR3 residues: CASSSTGGGYSNTQYF. CDR3 nucleotide sequence: TGTGCGAGCAGTTCAACAGGGGGGGGATATTCGAATACGCAGTATTTT.

The gene calls are TRBV11-2 and TRBJ1-5; 8 nucleotides agree with TRBD1. The germline CDR1 and CDR2 sequences are SGHAT and FQNNGV. V lost 6 bases to trimming and J lost 6 bases; unmatched junction nucleotides: 7. This CDR3 is 14 amino acids long. This chain's CDR3 is CASSGSGGSQPQHF. CDR3 nucleotides: TGTGCCAGCAGTGGCTCAGGGGGCAGTCAGCCCCAGCATTTT.

Regarding this clonotype: Its ends do not fully match the called genes, so a read error is possible. The J gene is TRBJ2-3, the V gene TRBV2, with 12 bases matching TRBD2. The germline CDR1 and CDR2 sequences are SNHLY and FYNNEI. The length of the CDR3 is 17 residues. The DNA for the CDR3 is TGTACCAGTAGTCGGACTAGCGGGGCCCAACTGGGAAATACGCAGTATTTT. Translating gives CTSSRTSGAQLGNTQYF.

This clonotype has just a few counts. Compared with germline, one end of the junction differs, possibly owing to a read error. This chain uses TRBV11-2 with TRBJ2-5, with TRBD2 identical over 7 bases. The CDR3 consists of 18 residues. CDR1 is SGHAT, CDR2 FQNNGV, per germline. CDR3 nucleotides: TGTGTCAGCAGCCCTAGCTCAATCCAGGGTGCTGGGCGGGAGACCCAGTATTTC. This gives the protein CVSSPSSIQGAGRETQYF.

Comments on this clonotype: Since the CDR3 does not end with the conserved phenylalanine or tryptophan, this likely comes from a read error. The chain carries TRBV13 and TRBJ1-1, with D possibly matching TRBD1 (6 bases). The germline V gene has CDR1 PRHDT and CDR2 FYEKMQ (reference sequence). The CDR3 totals 15 residues. For the CDR3, the DNA is TGTGCCAGCAGCTTCCGAGGGACATGGAACACTGGAGCTTTCTTG. Protein product: CASSFRGTWNTGAFL.

Notes on this clonotype: One end of the junction is discordant with germline, which a read error may explain. The V call is TRBV12-5, the J call TRBJ2-7, with unresolved D. There are 13 residues in the CDR3. Germline V lookup: CDR1 LGHNT, CDR2 FRNRAP. The chain's CDR3 is CASEETGSYMRYF. As DNA, the CDR3 is TGTGCCAGTGAGGAGACCGGTTCCTACATGCGGTACTTC.

In the case of this clonotype: One end of the junction does not line up with germline, which may come from a read error. This chain links TRBV5-1 with TRBJ2-1, with a weak D call TRBD1 (6 bases). The CDR3 is 12 residues long. Per germline, CDR1 SGHRS and CDR2 YFSETQ. CDR3 sequence reads: CVSSFLDSEQFF. The CDR3 DNA reads TGCGTCAGCAGTTTCTTGGACAGTGAGCAGTTCTTC.

This clonotype showed up just once. The chain uses TRBV12-5 and TRBJ2-7; perhaps D is TRBD1 or TRBD2 (5 bases each). The germline V gene encodes CDR1 LGHNT and CDR2 FRNRAP. The CDR3 consists of 13 residues. CDR3 DNA: TGTACCAGTGAGGGGATAGGTTCCTACGAGCAGTACTTC. Protein: CTSEGIGSYEQYF.

Of note for this clonotype: The CDR3 does not end in the conserved phenylalanine or tryptophan, so this is likely a read error. J is TRBJ2-7 and V is TRBV14; TRBD1 matches 8 bases. Germline V gene sequence: CDR1 SGHDN, CDR2 FVKESK. V lost 4 bases and J lost 2; bases outside the gene matches: 1. The CDR3 is 13 amino acids. The DNA for the CDR3 is TGTGCCAGCAGCCGGACAGGGACCTACGAGCAGTACTCC. This encodes CASSRTGTYEQYS.

With respect to this clonotype: Sequence at one end of the junction differs from germline and may be a read error. The chain has TRBV6-5 and TRBJ2-3; D may be TRBD2 (6 bases). The CDR3 is 15 amino acids. The germline gives CDR1 MNHEY, CDR2 SVGAGI. The CDR3 DNA follows: TGTGCCAGCGACCCAGGAATAGCGGTAACAGAAACGCAGTATTTT. Protein: CASDPGIAVTETQYF.

The chain joins TRBV11-1 to TRBJ2-4, with 7 bases aligning to TRBD1. The germline V gene has CDR1 SGHAT and CDR2 FQDESV (reference sequence). The CDR3 is made up of 17 amino acids. The trim removed 5 bases at V and 0 bases at J, leaving 10 bases unmatched. This CDR3 is CASSPWTGPGAKNIQYF. CDR3 bases: TGTGCCAGCAGCCCCTGGACAGGTCCGGGAGCCAAAAACATTCAGTACTTC. The complete variable domain, with remaining parts taken from reference TRBV11-1 and TRBJ2-4, reads EAEVAQSPRYKITEKSQAVAFWCDPISGHATLYWYRQILGQGPELLVQFQDESVVDDSQLPKDRFSAERLKGVDSTLKIQPAELGDSAMYLCASSPWTGPGAKNIQYFGAGTRLSVL.

V gene TRBV29-1 combines with J gene TRBJ2-5; the D is unclear. The V gene lost 4 bases and the J gene lost 1 base, with 13 bases spanning the gap. Looked up from germline, CDR1 is SQVTM and CDR2 is ANQGSEA. This CDR3 spans 14 amino acids. CDR3: CSVVGFNSQETQYF. The CDR3 nucleotides read TGCAGCGTTGTAGGTTTTAACAGCCAAGAGACCCAGTACTTC.

As regards this clonotype: The conserved final phenylalanine or tryptophan is absent from the CDR3, which likely points to a read error. This rearrangement joins TRBV11-2 to TRBJ1-4; 9 nucleotides agree with TRBD1. J gave up 5 bases and V 5 bases, and 6 bases lay outside the gene matches. Germline CDR1 reads SGHAT; CDR2 reads FQNNGV. The CDR3 is made up of 15 amino acids. The CDR3 bases are TGTGCCAGCAGCCCGGGGACAGGGCTAAATGAAAAACTGTTTTAT. The encoded protein is CASSPGTGLNEKLFY.

As for this clonotype: Here the CDR3 omits its conserved ending phenylalanine or tryptophan, so a read error is the likely source. Because the CDR3's place on the DNA is in doubt, the DNA is left out and the CDR3 is given as listed by TCRdb. The J gene is TRBJ1-1, the V gene TRBV5-5. From germline, CDR1 is SGHKS and CDR2 YYEKEE (reference sequence). The CDR3 adds up to 15 amino acids, both ends counted. The CDR3 sequence is CASSHEGERYSEAVY.

This clonotype was observed a handful of times. This may stem from a read error, because a much larger clone lies one nucleotide away. This chain uses TRBV29-1 with TRBJ1-1; 7 nucleotides match TRBD1. CDR3 size: 16 residues. Germline V gene lookup returns CDR1 SQVTM and CDR2 ANQGSEA. The V segment lost 5 bases and the J segment 1 base; nucleotides outside the gene matches: 13. This CDR3 is CSVPASSTGTNTEAFF. The DNA for the CDR3 is TGCAGCGTTCCAGCCTCTTCGACAGGGACGAACACTGAAGCTTTCTTT.

Concerning this clonotype itself: Germline is not matched at one junction end, which may reflect a read error. The chain couples TRBV29-1 to TRBJ2-5; D might be TRBD2 (5 bases). The germline CDR1 and CDR2 sequences are SQVTM and ANQGSEA. The CDR3 loop spans 11 amino acids. The CDR3 nucleotides read TGTAGGGTTGAGCCGGGGGAGACCCAGTACTTC. Amino acid sequence: CRVEPGETQYF.

V gene TRBV4-2 combines with J gene TRBJ2-7; D call uncertain. The CDR3 has 14 residues. The germline V and J ends were trimmed by 1 base and 5 bases, with 12 bases remaining between them. The germline V gene encodes CDR1 LGHNA and CDR2 YNFKEQ. CDR3 sequence reads: CASSQAVPENEQYF. CDR3 in DNA: TGTGCCAGCAGCCAAGCTGTCCCCGAGAACGAGCAGTACTTC.

The chain recombines TRBV6-2 or TRBV6-3 with TRBJ2-7, with TRBD2 identical over 8 bases. Germline-derived CDR1 and CDR2 are MNHEY and SVGEGT. V lost 5 bases, J lost 4 bases, and 10 bases stayed unmatched. The CDR3 runs to 15 residues. The CDR3 spells CASSVKREWTYEQYF. In nucleotides, the CDR3 is TGTGCCAGCAGTGTCAAGCGGGAGTGGACATACGAGCAGTACTTC.

In regard to this clonotype: At one end, the junction sequence differs from germline, possibly due to a read error. The chain combines TRBV11-2 with TRBJ2-7; D is perhaps TRBD1 (6 bases). CDR3 size: 19 residues. Germline V gives CDR1 SGHAT, CDR2 FQNNGV. The CDR3 loop is CAGSFDRPRHSSCGYEQYF. The CDR3 DNA follows: TGTGCCGGCAGCTTCGACAGGCCCCGACATTCTTCGTGCGGTTACGAGCAGTACTTC.

Details on this clonotype: The junction shows a germline mismatch at one end, possibly a read error. The genes are TRBV6-5 and TRBJ2-3; possible D gene TRBD2, 6 bases. The CDR3 contains 15 residues. Looked up from germline, CDR1 is MNHEY and CDR2 is SVGAGI. This CDR3 is CSSNPGLTGTDTQYF. The CDR3 nucleotides are TGCTCCAGTAACCCAGGACTAACGGGAACAGATACGCAGTATTTT.